This TCR beta chain emerged from a study of T-cell memory formation after mild COVID-19. On the study more broadly: Largely, TCR clusters stayed within a single donor. Study-wide points: Clones contracting day 15 to 85 were balanced CD4/CD8; later expanders leaned CD4+.

TCRdb reprocessed the 5' RACE reads with MiXCR, giving one entry per CDR3 protein. The sample lists under 110,000 distinct CDR3 sequences, 17% occurring once. Note on this clonotype: Its antigen is undetermined.

The CDR3 spans 17 residues. Germline CDR1 is SGHRS and CDR2 is YFSETQ. With 4 bases clipped from V and 7 bases from J, the junction kept 9 bases outside the gene matches. This receptor was taken from an adult woman who had mild COVID-19 (a few samples of this study predate the infection). Cell type and time point are not known. Input material: PBMCs or a T cell subset sorted from them (not recorded which). The chain combines TRBV5-1 with TRBJ2-2; 14 bases agree with TRBD2. CDR3 loop: CASSEGLAGESGGELFF. In nucleotides, the CDR3 is TGCGCCAGCAGCGAGGGACTAGCGGGAGAAAGTGGCGGGGAGCTGTTTTTT.